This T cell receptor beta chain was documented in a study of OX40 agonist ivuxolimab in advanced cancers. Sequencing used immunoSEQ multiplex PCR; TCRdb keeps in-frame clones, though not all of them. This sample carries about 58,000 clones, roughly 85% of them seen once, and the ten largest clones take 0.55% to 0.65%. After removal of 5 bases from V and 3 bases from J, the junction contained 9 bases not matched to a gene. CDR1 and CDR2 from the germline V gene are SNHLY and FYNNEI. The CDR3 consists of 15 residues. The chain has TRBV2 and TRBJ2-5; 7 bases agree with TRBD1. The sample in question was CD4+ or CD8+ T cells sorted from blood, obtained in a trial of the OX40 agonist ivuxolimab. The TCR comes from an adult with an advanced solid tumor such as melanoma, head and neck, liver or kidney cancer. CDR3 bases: TGTGCCAGCAGTCAGCCCGGGACAGTTAAAGAGACCCAGTACTTC. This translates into CASSQPGTVKETQYF.